The entry below describes one TCR beta chain. Its antigen remains unknown. Generated by immunoSEQ multiplex PCR, the TCRdb table keeps only in-frame clones and is missing some. The data show 110,000 to 150,000 clones, approximately 85% seen once. These data originate in a study of T cell responses to AZD1222 COVID-19 vaccine. Study-wide background: Recipients boosted at about 4 weeks or about 12 weeks are pooled.

Overall study findings and caveats: White British donors predominated, females outnumbered males, and clonal diversity was possibly underestimated.

The CDR3 runs to 15 residues. CDR1 and CDR2 from the germline V gene are SNHLY and FYNNEI. With 6 bases clipped from V and 5 bases from J, the junction kept 6 bases outside the gene matches. The V gene is TRBV2, the J gene TRBJ2-3; 12 nucleotides align to TRBD2. Sequences were derived from peripheral blood, sampled on day 0 of AZD1222 vaccination. This TCR came from an adult in good health. The CDR3 sequence is CASRATSGGGDTQYF. The CDR3 DNA sequence: TGTGCCAGCAGAGCGACTAGCGGGGGAGGAGATACGCAGTATTTT.